The 6 T cell receptor beta chains below come from one sample, sequenced in a study of T cells in Graves' hyperthyroidism and ophthalmopathy. Amplification of TCR beta CDR3 regions was performed using RNA transcripts as template. Using the HTBI primer set, a first-round RT-PCR was run on the TCR CDR3. TCRdb reprocessed the multiplex PCR reads via MiXCR and lists one record per CDR3 protein. The sample holds roughly 740,000 distinct CDR3 sequences, 16% seen once. The specimen sequenced was blood. All receptors derive from a man in his late teens or twenties with Graves' hyperthyroidism.

This clonotype appeared many times. The rearrangement joins TRBV11-2 to TRBJ2-1; 9 bases fit TRBD2. Germline CDR1 is SGHAT and CDR2 is FQNNGV. Trimming took 0 bases from V and 9 from J; bases not matched to a gene: 6. The CDR3 has 15 residues. The CDR3 is CASSLEAGGPVEQFF. In nucleotides, the CDR3 is TGTGCCAGCAGCTTAGAGGCGGGAGGGCCGGTTGAGCAGTTCTTC.

In this sample, this clonotype turned up a few times. The chain is built from TRBV10-3 and TRBJ1-4; the match to TRBD1 covers 7 bases. The junction had 6 bases not matched to a gene; V was cut back by 3 bases and J by 5 bases. This CDR3 contains 15 residues. Germline V gene lookup returns CDR1 ENHRY and CDR2 SYGVKD. The CDR3: CAISDTGDLNEKLFF. CDR3 in DNA: TGTGCCATCAGTGACACAGGGGACCTCAATGAAAAACTGTTTTTT.

This clonotype was detected many times. The V and J genes are TRBV6-5 and TRBJ2-7, with D unclear. The V end lost 3 bases, the J end lost 2 bases, and 8 bases lay between the germline ends. The CDR3 is 13 residues long. Germline V gene data show CDR1 as MNHEY and CDR2 as SVGAGI. This chain's CDR3 is CASSYPGAYEQYF. CDR3 nucleotides: TGTGCCAGCAGTTATCCCGGTGCCTACGAGCAGTACTTC.

This clonotype showed up just a few times. A read error is possible here, since a much larger clone lies one base away. CDR3 loop: CASSLVEFSYEQYF. CDR3 nucleotide sequence: TGTGCCAGCAGCTTAGTAGAGTTCTCCTACGAGCAGTACTTC. This rearrangement joins TRBV7-9 to TRBJ2-7; D uncertain. V dropped 1 base and J dropped 0 bases, with 7 bases sitting between them. The CDR3 has 14 amino acids. CDR1 and CDR2 (germline): SEHNR, FQNEAQ (reference sequence). Using reference TRBV7-9 and TRBJ2-7 for the parts outside the CDR3, the full variable domain is DTGVSQNPRHKITKRGQNVTFRCDPISEHNRLYWYRQTLGQGPEFLTYFQNEAQLEKSRLLSDRFSAERPKGSFSTLEIQRTEQGDSAMYLCASSLVEFSYEQYFGPGTRLTVT.

This clonotype was observed a few times. The chain has TRBV18 and TRBJ1-1; D is unclear. V was trimmed by 4 bases and J by 0 bases, leaving 12 bases between them. CDR3 length equals 15 residues. CDR1 and CDR2 (germline): KGHSH, LQKENI. The CDR3 here is CASSLSTGMNTEAFF. In DNA, the CDR3 is TGTGCCAGCTCACTGTCGACTGGGATGAACACTGAAGCTTTCTTT.

The chain is built from TRBV6-2 or TRBV6-3 and TRBJ2-2; the match to TRBD2 covers 13 bases. The V gene's germline CDR1 is MNHEY and CDR2 SVGEGT. V shed 2 bases and J 7 bases; nucleotides not matched to a gene: 4. This CDR3 comprises 16 residues. CDR3 loop: CASSYGLAGAGGELFF. The CDR3 DNA is TGTGCCAGCAGTTACGGACTAGCGGGAGCTGGCGGGGAGCTGTTTTTT.